Shown below are 26 T cell receptor beta chains from a single sample sequenced in a study of blood T cell repertoires in COVID-19. Sequencing used immunoSEQ multiplex PCR; TCRdb keeps in-frame clones, though not all of them. This table has about 200,000 clones, around 82% appearing once. Source material: peripheral blood. Source of these receptors: a human donor in a cohort sampled during active COVID-19.

The chain recombines TRBV2 with TRBJ1-2, with 7 bases aligning to TRBD1. This CDR3 has 13 amino acids. CDR1 is SNHLY, CDR2 FYNNEI, per germline. V gave up 6 bases and J gave up 4 bases; unmatched junction bases: 5. The CDR3 sequence is CASSSTGPYGYTF. CDR3 DNA sequence: TGTGCCAGCAGCTCGACAGGGCCCTATGGCTACACCTTC.

The chain employs TRBV5-1 and TRBJ1-1, with D perhaps TRBD1 (6 bases). Germline CDR1 and CDR2: SGHRS and YFSETQ. The CDR3 covers 13 residues. V was cut by 0 bases and J by 3 bases, with 6 bases left in between. For the CDR3, the DNA is TGCGCCAGCAGCTTGGGGACAGACACTGAAGCTTTCTTT. This sequence encodes CASSLGTDTEAFF.

The gene calls are TRBV15 and TRBJ1-3, with TRBD1 matching 9 bases. Trimming took 6 bases from V and 2 from J; bases not matched to a gene: 5. The CDR3 extends over 15 amino acids. The germline V gene encodes CDR1 LNHNV and CDR2 YYDKDF (reference sequence). The chain's CDR3 is CATRDRDRAGNTIYF. CDR3 sequence (DNA): TGTGCCACCAGAGACCGGGACAGGGCTGGAAACACCATATATTTT.

This sequence joins TRBV18 and TRBJ2-3; D gene uncertain. The CDR3 consists of 14 residues. V was shortened by 3 bases and J by 1 base, with 8 bases between the two germline ends. Germline assignment: CDR1 KGHSH and CDR2 LQKENI. CDR3 nucleotides: TGTGCCAGCTCACCCCCGACACGCACAGATACGCAGTATTTT. Translation gives CASSPPTRTDTQYF. The full variable domain, in which reference TRBV18 and TRBJ2-3 provide the parts outside the CDR3, is NAGVMQNPRHLVRRRGQEARLRCSPMKGHSHVYWYRQLPEEGLKFMVYLQKENIIDESGMPKERFSAEFPKEGPSILRIQQVVRGDSAAYFCASSPPTRTDTQYFGPGTRLTVL.

This chain joins TRBV20-1 and TRBJ2-7; the match to TRBD2 covers 7 bases. This CDR3 contains 15 residues. Germline assignment: CDR1 DFQATT and CDR2 SNEGSKA (reference sequence). V trimming: 3 bases; J trimming: 7 bases; junction bases outside the gene matches: 15. The CDR3 bases are TGCAGTGCTAGTAGCCCGGGGGGAGGGCCCTCTGAGCAGTACTTC. This translates into CSASSPGGGPSEQYF.

This rearrangement joins TRBV9 to TRBJ1-6; unclear D gene. The V and J ends lost 1 base and 10 bases respectively, with 18 bases between them. The CDR3 consists of 16 residues. Germline V lookup: CDR1 SGDLS, CDR2 YYNGEE. CDR3 nucleotide sequence: TGTGCCAGCAGCGTACGGCCGGCGAGGGCCCAATCACCCCTCCACTTT. It encodes CASSVRPARAQSPLHF.

This clone was counted a single time. In nucleotides, the CDR3 is TGCGCCAGCAGCCGTCAGCGGGGGGGGAACAATGAGCAGTTCTTC. It codes for CASSRQRGGNNEQFF. The rearrangement uses TRBV4-1 and TRBJ2-1; TRBD2 agrees at 10 bases. Germline V gene sequence: CDR1 MGHRA, CDR2 YSYEKL. This CDR3 comprises 15 residues. The V and J ends lost 4 bases and 5 bases, in that order; junction bases with no gene match: 5.

This clone was observed a few times. The chain combines TRBV6-1 with TRBJ1-2; TRBD1 agrees at 7 bases. The germline gives CDR1 MNHNS, CDR2 SASEGT. V lost 2 bases, J lost 4 bases, and 13 bases stayed unmatched. The CDR3 is made up of 17 amino acids. CDR3 amino acids: CASSEYIGRGNSYGYTF. The CDR3 nucleotides are TGTGCCAGCAGTGAATACATAGGCAGGGGGAACTCCTATGGCTACACCTTC.

The rearrangement links TRBV19 to TRBJ1-4; possible D gene TRBD1, 5 bases. Trimming pared 7 bases from V and 3 bases from J, leaving 18 bases between. The CDR3 has 16 amino acids. Germline loops: CDR1 LNHDA, CDR2 SQIVND (reference sequence). CDR3 bases: TGTGCCAGTAAAACGTCATCCGGACACTCTAATGAAAAACTGTTTTTT. Translating it yields CASKTSSGHSNEKLFF.

J is TRBJ2-5 and V is TRBV7-2; 12 nucleotides line up with TRBD2. Trimming at V came to 5 bases and at J to 9 bases, leaving 10 bases not matched to a gene. The CDR3 consists of 15 residues. The germline V gene has CDR1 SGHTA and CDR2 FQGNSA. This CDR3 reads CASSPPTSGGRAQYF. The CDR3, as DNA: TGTGCCAGCAGCCCCCCTACTAGCGGGGGGAGGGCCCAGTACTTC.

This chain connects TRBV19 to TRBJ2-1; the match to TRBD1 covers 9 bases. With 2 bases clipped from V and 6 bases from J, the junction kept 5 bases outside the gene matches. Germline CDR1 is LNHDA and CDR2 is SQIVND (reference sequence). The CDR3 length is 15 residues. For the CDR3, the DNA is TGTGCCAGTAGTATATTTGGACAGGGGTTCAATGAGCAGTTCTTC. Protein sequence: CASSIFGQGFNEQFF.

V is TRBV28 and J is TRBJ1-5; 7 bases are shared with TRBD1. Losses at the gene ends were 1 base for V and 2 bases for J; bases not matched to a gene: 5. Germline V gives CDR1 MDHEN, CDR2 SYDVKM. The CDR3 runs to 16 residues. CDR3 amino acids: CASSLYQGDGNQPQHF. In DNA, the CDR3 is TGTGCCAGCAGTTTATACCAGGGGGACGGCAATCAGCCCCAGCATTTT.

This clone appeared once. This sequence joins TRBV19 and TRBJ1-1; D is ambiguous. Trimming took 7 bases from V and 0 from J, leaving 9 bases between them. This CDR3 spans 13 amino acids. Germline-derived CDR1 and CDR2 are LNHDA and SQIVND (reference sequence). The CDR3 here is CASMRELNTEAFF. The CDR3 coding sequence is TGTGCCAGTATGAGGGAACTGAACACTGAAGCTTTCTTT.

The chain recombines TRBV3-1 (or the pseudogene TRBV3-2) with TRBJ1-4; 10 nucleotides align to TRBD1. The CDR3 is 15 residues long. V lost 4 bases, J lost 8 bases, and 7 bases stayed unmatched. Germline CDR1 is LGHDT and CDR2 is YNNKEL (reference sequence). In DNA form, the CDR3 reads TGTGCCAGCAGCCTTCGGGACAGGGGAGACGAAAAACTGTTTTTT. Its translation: CASSLRDRGDEKLFF.

The chain couples TRBV14 to TRBJ1-1; 7 positions agree with TRBD1. Unmatched junction bases numbered 10, after V lost 3 bases and J lost 6 bases. Germline V gene data show CDR1 as SGHDN and CDR2 as FVKESK. This CDR3 is built from 15 residues. The CDR3 protein is CASSQLETGFAEAFF. Written as DNA, the CDR3 is TGTGCCAGCAGCCAGCTCGAGACAGGGTTCGCTGAAGCTTTCTTT.

The gene calls are TRBV20-1 and TRBJ2-3; the match to TRBD2 covers 9 bases. The CDR3 loop spans 14 amino acids. Trimming took 3 bases from V and 2 from J; bases not matched to a gene: 3. Germline-derived CDR1 and CDR2 are DFQATT and SNEGSKA (reference sequence). The CDR3 spells CSASGTSLTDTQYF. The CDR3 region has the DNA TGCAGTGCTAGTGGGACTAGCCTCACAGATACGCAGTATTTT.

V is TRBV27 and J is TRBJ1-2; no clear D gene. This CDR3 contains 16 residues. Germline V gene data show CDR1 as MNHEY and CDR2 as SMNVEV (reference sequence). V lost 7 bases, J lost 1 base, and 19 bases lay in between. The CDR3: CASKLVGSLINYGYTF. CDR3 nucleotides: TGTGCCAGCAAACTCGTGGGCAGTTTAATTAACTATGGCTACACCTTC.

In nucleotides, the CDR3 is TGTGCCAGCTCACCACGCAGGGAAACCTACGAGCAGTACTTC. It encodes CASSPRRETYEQYF. The rearrangement joins TRBV18 to TRBJ2-7; D perhaps matches TRBD1 (5 bases). The CDR3 totals 14 residues. The germline gives CDR1 KGHSH, CDR2 LQKENI. Trimming stripped 1 base from V and 2 bases from J, with 9 bases between.

The J gene is TRBJ2-2, the V gene TRBV7-9, with TRBD1 as a possible D gene (6 bases). Germline loops: CDR1 SEHNR, CDR2 FQNEAQ (reference sequence). CDR3 length: 15 amino acids. Trimming removed 7 bases from V and 6 bases from J, with 18 bases in between. The CDR3 loop is CASNRQVTGSGELFF. For the CDR3, the DNA is TGTGCCAGCAACAGACAGGTTACCGGCTCCGGGGAGCTGTTTTTT.

The gene calls are TRBV10-3 and TRBJ2-7, with a tentative D call TRBD1 (6 bases). Trimming cost V 4 bases and J 6 bases, with 16 bases left between them. This CDR3 has 14 residues. Germline lookup yields CDR1 ENHRY and CDR2 SYGVKD. The CDR3, as DNA: TGTGCCATCAGTGGGGGGACATCCCACGGCGAGCAGTACTTC. Translated, it gives CAISGGTSHGEQYF.

This chain joins TRBV5-1 and TRBJ2-7, with 7 nucleotides matching TRBD2. Per germline, CDR1 SGHRS and CDR2 YFSETQ. The CDR3 covers 14 residues. V lost 5 bases, J lost 5 bases, and 10 bases stayed unmatched. The CDR3 here is CASRVGREKNEQYF. CDR3 coding DNA: TGCGCCAGCAGAGTGGGGCGGGAGAAGAACGAGCAGTACTTC.

The CDR3 DNA reads TGTGCCAGCAATAAAAACCCCCTAGCGGGAGTTGGCACCGGGGAGCTGTTTTTT. Residues: CASNKNPLAGVGTGELFF. The chain couples TRBV27 to TRBJ2-2; 10 nucleotides match TRBD2. The J segment lost 4 bases and the V segment lost 7 bases, leaving 15 bases of the junction unmatched. CDR3 length: 18 residues. The germline gives CDR1 MNHEY, CDR2 SMNVEV (reference sequence).

V and J are TRBV4-3 and TRBJ1-2; tentative D call: TRBD1 (5 bases). The CDR3 runs 15 residues. Germline loops: CDR1 LGHNA, CDR2 YSLEER. V shed 0 bases and J shed 3 bases, with 11 bases lying between them. CDR3 DNA sequence: TGCGCCAGCAGCCAAGAGGGCCGACAGCACTATGGCTACACCTTC. Its translation: CASSQEGRQHYGYTF.

The gene calls are TRBV19 and TRBJ1-2; possibly TRBD1 for D (5 bases). The CDR3 totals 17 residues. V was clipped by 4 bases and J by 4 bases, with 22 bases between them. Looked up from germline, CDR1 is LNHDA and CDR2 is SQIVND (reference sequence). CDR3 sequence reads: CASSTAEPLYQGYGYTF. The CDR3 region has the DNA TGTGCCAGTAGTACCGCCGAGCCTCTGTACCAGGGCTATGGCTACACCTTC.

The rearrangement uses TRBV29-1 and TRBJ2-1, with TRBD2 identical over 12 bases. Germline V gives CDR1 SQVTM, CDR2 ANQGSEA. Trimming cost V 6 bases and J 0 bases; bases outside gene matches: 12. This CDR3 has 18 residues. CDR3 in amino acids: CSVHGLAGIPSSYNEQFF. The DNA for the CDR3 is TGCAGCGTCCACGGACTAGCGGGGATCCCTAGCTCCTACAATGAGCAGTTCTTC.

V usage is TRBV3-1 (or the pseudogene TRBV3-2) and J usage is TRBJ2-2; D is unclear. The CDR3 spans 14 residues. The V gene's germline CDR1 is LGHDT and CDR2 YNNKEL (reference sequence). The germline V and J ends were trimmed by 10 bases and 4 bases, with 16 bases remaining between them. Written as DNA, the CDR3 is TGTGCCACCAGTTCCACAACGGGCACCGGGGAGCTGTTTTTT. Translating it yields CATSSTTGTGELFF.